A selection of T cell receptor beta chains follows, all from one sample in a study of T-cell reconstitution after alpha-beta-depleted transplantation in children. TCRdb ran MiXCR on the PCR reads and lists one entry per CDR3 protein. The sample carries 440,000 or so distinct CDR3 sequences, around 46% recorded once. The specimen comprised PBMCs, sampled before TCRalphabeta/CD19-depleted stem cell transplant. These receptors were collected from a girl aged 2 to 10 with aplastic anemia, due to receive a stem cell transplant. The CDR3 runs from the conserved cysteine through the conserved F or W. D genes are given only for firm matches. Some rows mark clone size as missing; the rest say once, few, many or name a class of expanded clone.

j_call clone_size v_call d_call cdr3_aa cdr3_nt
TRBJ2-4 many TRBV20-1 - CSAKEAGRDGNIQYF TGCAGTGCTAAGGAGGCCGGGCGGGATGGAAACATTCAGTACTTC
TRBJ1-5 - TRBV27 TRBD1 CASSWDSRQPQHF TGTGCCAGCAGCTGGGACAGCAGACAGCCCCAGCATTTT
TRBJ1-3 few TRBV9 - CASSGPPGTIYF TGTGCCAGCAGCGGACCACCTGGCACCATATATTTT
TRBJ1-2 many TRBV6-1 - CASRTGRLNYGYTF TGTGCCAGCAGAACGGGACGGCTTAACTATGGCTACACCTTC
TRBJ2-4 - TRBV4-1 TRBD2 CASSLRLAGGLVIQYF TGCGCCAGCAGCCTACGACTAGCGGGAGGGCTAGTCATTCAGTACTTC
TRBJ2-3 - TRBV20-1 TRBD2 CSARARDGGSTDTQYF TGCAGTGCTAGAGCTCGCGACGGGGGGAGCACAGATACGCAGTATTTT
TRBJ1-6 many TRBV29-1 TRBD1 CSVRVTGVDSPLHF TGCAGCGTTCGGGTCACAGGGGTCGATTCACCCCTCCACTTT
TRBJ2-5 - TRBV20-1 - CSATSRETQYF TGCAGTGCTACTAGCAGGGAGACCCAGTACTTC
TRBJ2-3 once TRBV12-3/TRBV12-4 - CASSPGGPQDTQYF TGTGCCAGCAGCCCCGGGGGTCCCCAGGATACGCAGTATTTT
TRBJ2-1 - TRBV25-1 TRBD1 CASSEYSLRQGLEQFF TGTGCCAGCAGTGAATATAGTCTTCGACAGGGCCTTGAGCAGTTCTTC
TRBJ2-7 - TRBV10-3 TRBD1 CATSGGYEQYF TGTGCCACGTCAGGGGGCTACGAGCAGTACTTC
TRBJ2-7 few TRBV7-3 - CASSHDRFWEQYF TGTGCCAGCAGCCACGACAGGTTTTGGGAGCAGTACTTC
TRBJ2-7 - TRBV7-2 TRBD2 CASSLVPSGGSYEQYF TGTGCCAGCAGCTTAGTTCCTAGCGGGGGGTCGTACGAGCAGTACTTC
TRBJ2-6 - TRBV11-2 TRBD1 CASSLIGTGGSGANVLTF TGTGCCAGCAGCTTAATCGGGACAGGGGGCTCTGGGGCCAACGTCCTGACTTTC
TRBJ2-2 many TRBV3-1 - CASSQQGTPTGELFF TGTGCCAGCAGCCAACAGGGGACCCCCACCGGGGAGCTGTTTTTT
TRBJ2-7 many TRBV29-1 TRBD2 CSVGLAGVPYEQYF TGCAGCGTTGGACTAGCGGGTGTTCCCTACGAGCAGTACTTC
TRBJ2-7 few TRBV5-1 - CASSFTGSGYEQYF TGCGCCAGCAGCTTCACAGGGAGCGGCTACGAGCAGTACTTC
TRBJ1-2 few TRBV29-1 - CSVETGNGYTF TGCAGCGTTGAAACGGGGAATGGCTACACCTTC
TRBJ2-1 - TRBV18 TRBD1 CASSPDRYNEQFF TGTGCCAGCTCACCGGACAGGTACAATGAGCAGTTCTTC
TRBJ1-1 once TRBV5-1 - CASSLRTGSTEAFF TGCGCCAGCAGCTTACGAACAGGGAGCACTGAAGCTTTCTTT